This T cell receptor beta chain was profiled in a study of shared clonotypes between healthy human individuals (TCRdb year 2020). Regarding the research as a whole: Three men and a couple of women, aged 18 to 49 years, made up the cohort. The study deeply sequenced blood TCR repertoires of roughly five healthy adults to estimate repertoire size and the extent of clonotype sharing between individuals. For each donor, CD4 naive and CD4 memory were each given three plates, CD8 naive was given two plates, and CD8 memory was given one plate. Per donor, leukapheresis produced somewhere between about 0.8 and 9.5 billion PBMCs. Libraries were prepared and TCR repertoires were sequenced by different laboratories using diverse techniques, in order to increase sequencing depth and limit assay-specific biases.

From the cysteine up to the phenylalanine, the CDR3 has a length of 14 residues. The DNA shown is the 42-base CDR3, in frame from base 1. As encoded in the germline V gene (reference sequence), CDR1 is SGHAT while CDR2 is FQDESV. Trimmed from V: 10 bases; trimmed from J: 4 bases; junction bases lacking a gene match: 9. Paper-wide results and their limitations: The small number of donors limited the genetic and exposure-history diversity represented. Compared with non-shared clonotypes, the clonotypes found in all four sorted-subset donors had higher generation probabilities. Naive subsets generally had larger estimated clonotype richness than memory subsets. When several donors were compared, the shared fraction of clonotypes was about 5% for naive CD4, about 4% for naive CD8, roughly 2.5% for memory CD4, and less than 0.5% for memory CD8. Sampling was limited to blood, and TCR repertoires in tissue likely differ from TCR repertoires in blood. Pairwise subsampling led to the expectation that sequencing depth would affect the degree of clonotype sharing among donors. Incomplete sequencing was indicated by rarefaction of sorted-subset datasets, despite the large sequencing depth.

Remarks on this clone: The specificity of this receptor is unknown. Within one base of it there is no much larger clone, and no base qualities were kept.

TCR CDR3 regions were amplified from genomic DNA by multiplex PCR using the deep immunoSEQ assay. Genomic DNA extracted from each cell subset was distributed evenly over all wells of several immunoSEQ 96-well plates, and each plate served as one replicate. For sorted subsets, around 0.2 ug genomic DNA, equal to tens of thousands of T cell genomes, was loaded into each replicate PCR. Purified libraries were measured with a Qubit 3.0 fluorometer, size-checked on a Bioanalyzer 2100, and measured again with the KAPA Library Quantification kit. Every immunoSEQ 96-well plate was sequenced on a dedicated single-read 150-cycle Illumina NextSeq 550 flow cell. In the paper's pipeline: Because only junctional sequences without quality scores were contained in the immunoSEQ output, filtering matching that applied to full-length reads could not be performed. Sequences were annotated with PyIR, a Python wrapper for IgBLAST v1.9, and V/J genes and CDR3 were assigned using IMGT germline references. Reads were filtered out if the reads had weak V/J assignments (E-value above 1e-6), no CDR3, stop codons, out-of-frame junctions, or ambiguous translated residues. V3J clonotypes were defined as sequences sharing the same inferred V gene, J gene, and CDR3 amino acid sequence. The percentage overlap between two repertoires was calculated by dividing the number of shared unique clonotypes by the size of the smaller repertoire. Richness of each repertoire was evaluated using RTK rarefaction, the Chao1 estimator, and Recon v2.1 estimates of unobserved clonotypes. Generation probabilities were computed with OLGA for all TCRbeta clonotypes obtained by the gDNA method from a handful of donors. TCRdb's version of the immuneACCESS table is confined to in-frame rearrangements and falls short of the full clone set. An unresolved V gene accounts for under half of the shortfall where checked; the remainder is of unknown origin. V and J calls and clone size are given by that table; D and trimming were obtained from the DNA. A total of a few million clones appear in this sample, about 92% of them only once. The leading ten clones occupy about 0.41% of the sample.

The donors were healthy, HIV-negative adults who had no recently reported acute infections or vaccinations. All donors were Caucasian adults living in Nashville, Tennessee, USA. CD4+ T cells were enriched through magnetic negative selection, after which naive cells were positively selected on CD45RA and the remaining negative fraction served as the memory subset. After blood collection by leukapheresis, PBMCs were isolated using Ficoll-Histopaque density gradient centrifugation and then cryopreserved in the vapor phase of liquid nitrogen. Purity and quantity of every magnetically sorted T cell population were checked by analytical flow cytometry. Each sorted fraction had its genomic DNA isolated and then quantified by UV absorbance on a Nanodrop 2000c.

The sequenced sample consisted of naive CD4+ T cells from PBMCs. The sample's cell subset or site label, decoded: CD45RA+ positively selected. This TCR derives from a man aged 18 to 29 in good health. Some clones in this sample may be carry-over from other donors' samples. Here the chain combines TRBV11-1 and TRBJ2-7; TRBD1 aligns with 11 central bases. In nucleotides, the sequence is TGTGCCACAGCCGGGACAGGGGGATTTTACGAGCAGTACTTC. It translates as CATAGTGGFYEQYF.